The rows below give T cell receptor beta chains drawn from one sample of a study of shared T cell receptors in the human thymus. Sequencing was performed with immunoSEQ multiplex PCR; in TCRdb, only in-frame clones are kept and a portion is missing. This repertoire shows about 730,000 clones, 75% to 90% found once; its top ten account for roughly 0.01%. These data are also associated with another study on human thymus T cells.

The sequencing sample was made of thymocytes. The receptors come from a girl less than two years old with a congenital heart defect. The CDR3 runs from the conserved cysteine through the conserved F or W.

cdr3_length j_call v_call cdr3_aa
14 TRBJ1-5 TRBV2 CASEGTYSNQPQHF
14 TRBJ1-4 TRBV2 CAGQKPEGNEKLFF
16 TRBJ1-5 TRBV27 CASSLGTPYANQPQHF
15 TRBJ1-5 TRBV5-1 CASSLDYYSNQPQHF
15 TRBJ2-3 TRBV28 CASSLLPSGQDTQYF
15 TRBJ2-1 TRBV5-1 CASTLSTVYVDEQFF
15 TRBJ1-2 TRBV5-1 CASSVPGPHLDGYTF
17 TRBJ2-7 TRBV4-3 CASSQEPKGGSSYEQYF
16 TRBJ1-2 TRBV6-6 CASSLHMTGGNDGYTF
18 TRBJ2-3 TRBV25-1 CASSKDASGAYSTDTQYF
17 TRBJ1-4 TRBV5-6 CASSLHTKEATNEKLFF
15 TRBJ2-1 TRBV11-3 CASSLRLAGTNEQFF
14 TRBJ1-1 TRBV10-2 CARRDSLMNTEAFF
15 TRBJ2-7 TRBV4-3 CASSQDSGESYEQYF
16 TRBJ2-5 TRBV5-6 CASSLAIAGFRETQYF
13 TRBJ2-1 TRBV5-4 CASSLGGVNEQFF
13 TRBJ2-7 TRBV9 CASSPSPSYEQYF
16 TRBJ2-1 TRBV5-1 CASRRPTSGEYNEQFF
18 TRBJ2-1 TRBV4-3 CASSQDDVGGGSYNEQFF
16 TRBJ1-3 TRBV28 CASQRQEGLSGNTIYF
13 TRBJ1-6 TRBV11-2 CASSLVEYSPLHF
13 TRBJ2-3 TRBV11-2 CASSLVTRSTQYF
15 TRBJ2-1 TRBV19 CASSIWGGPFNEQFF
13 TRBJ1-2 TRBV6-6 CASSYRKKPRDTF